Listed here are 5 T cell receptor beta chains from one sample, sequenced in a study of neurological immune-mediated disorders (dated by TCRdb to 2018 to 2020). The time point label for this specimen denotes: longitudinal time-point 1 (baseline). The library was obtained by 5' RACE. Sequencing was performed on an Illumina HiSeq 2500. TCRdb reran the public reads through fastp at Q25 and MiXCR, keeping productive beta chains. Entries that share a CDR3 protein sequence are merged under the most common genes and DNA. Across this sample there are some 49,000 distinct CDR3 sequences, with more than 8% seen only once. The ten biggest clones cover 1.5% to 2% of the sample. Sequenced input: PBMCs. The receptors were gathered from a woman aged 40 to 50 in good health.

This clonotype occurred many times. This chain joins TRBV10-3 and TRBJ1-5, with 7 bases lining up with TRBD1. V dropped 5 bases and J dropped 0; count of bases not matched to a gene: 7. CDR3 length: 16 residues. The V gene's germline CDR1 is ENHRY and CDR2 SYGVKD. The DNA of the CDR3 is TGTGCCATCAGTACCGGGACAGCAGATAGCAATCAGCCCCAGCATTTT. It codes for CAISTGTADSNQPQHF.

This clonotype was detected many times. The chain carries TRBV7-2 and TRBJ2-7; a possible D gene is TRBD2 (6 bases). The V end was cut by 5 bases, the J end by 0 bases, with 14 bases between. The CDR3 contains 15 residues. CDR1 SGHTA and CDR2 FQGNSA come from the germline V gene. Written as DNA, the CDR3 is TGTGCCAGCAGCCTCTTACGGGGGATCTCCTACGAGCAGTACTTC. Protein sequence: CASSLLRGISYEQYF. The complete variable domain, with remaining parts taken from reference TRBV7-2 and TRBJ2-7, reads GAGVSQSPSNKVTEKGKDVELRCDPISGHTALYWYRQSLGQGLEFLIYFQGNSAPDKSGLPSDRFSAERTGGSVSTLTIQRTQQEDSAVYLCASSLLRGISYEQYFGPGTRLTVT.

In this sample, this clonotype turned up many times. The V and J genes are TRBV24-1 and TRBJ1-5; 9 bases fit TRBD1. The V segment lost 2 bases and the J segment 5 bases; nucleotides outside the gene matches: 3. CDR1 KGHDR and CDR2 SFDVKD come from the germline V gene. The CDR3 runs to 15 residues. This chain's CDR3 is CATSDSGTGHQPQHF. Written as DNA, the CDR3 is TGTGCCACCAGTGATTCCGGGACAGGGCATCAGCCCCAGCATTTT.

Worth noting for this clonotype: With a much larger clone just one base away, this may be a read error. The genes are TRBV25-1 and TRBJ1-3, with D hard to call. The germline V gene has CDR1 MGHDK and CDR2 SYGVNS. This CDR3 has 16 amino acids. The CDR3 bases are TGTGCCAGCAGCCCCCCCGGACGGATCTCTGGAGACACCATATATTTT. This sequence encodes CASSPPGRISGDTIYF.

The sample holds many counts of this clonotype. The chain combines TRBV6-5 with TRBJ1-2; D ambiguous. The germline V gene has CDR1 MNHEY and CDR2 SVGAGI. This CDR3 has 11 amino acids. The germline V and J ends were trimmed by 5 bases and 10 bases, with 11 bases remaining between them. The CDR3 is CASSDRYYYTF. DNA for the CDR3: TGTGCCAGCAGTGACCGTTATTACTACACCTTC.